The present T cell receptor beta chain was sequenced within a study of T cell responses to AZD1222 COVID-19 vaccine. Profiling relied on immunoSEQ multiplex PCR, and the TCRdb table lists in-frame clones only, not all of them. The table includes approximately 160,000 clones, roughly nine tenths detected once. With respect to this clone: Antigen unknown.

Findings and caveats of the study: Most donors were white British, females outnumbered males, and clonal diversity was possibly underestimated. Recipients of AZD1222 seropositive at baseline numbered only six or seven.

In germline, CDR1 is MGHDK, CDR2 SYGVNS. This CDR3 has 14 residues. The V gene lost 6 bases and the J gene lost 0 bases, with 9 bases spanning the gap. Sequencing was performed on peripheral blood, taken 28 days after the second AZD1222 dose. This TCR derives from an adult who received the AZD1222 COVID-19 vaccine. This chain joins TRBV25-1 and TRBJ1-3; no firm D call. CDR3 in amino acids: CASRDTDSGNTIYF. The CDR3 DNA reads as TGTGCCAGCAGGGATACGGACTCTGGAAACACCATATATTTT.